These 8 T cell receptor beta chains came from one sample sequenced in a study of T cells in Graves' hyperthyroidism and ophthalmopathy. TCR beta CDR3 regions were amplified from RNA. With the HTBI primer set, the TCR CDR3 went through a first round of RT-PCR. Each CDR3 protein gets one entry after TCRdb re-called the multiplex PCR reads with MiXCR. The sample lists hundreds of thousands of distinct CDR3 sequences, 35% to 45% occurring once. Material for sequencing was blood. Receptor source: a man younger than 35 with Graves' hyperthyroidism.

This clonotype turned up a few times. One end of the junction varies from germline; a read error may be responsible. The chain combines TRBV10-2 with TRBJ2-5; 12 bases map to TRBD2. CDR1 and CDR2 from the germline V gene are WSHSY and SAAADI. The CDR3 totals 15 residues. For the CDR3, the DNA is TGTGCCAGCACCAGGACTAGCGGGATCCAAGAGACCCAGTACTTC. Protein sequence: CASTRTSGIQETQYF.

This clonotype was detected a few times. The chain recombines TRBV5-6 with TRBJ1-1; no reliable D call. CDR1 and CDR2 from the germline V gene are SGHDT and YYEEEE. There are 14 residues in the CDR3. V gave up 4 bases and J gave up 2 bases, with 12 bases separating them. This CDR3 is CASSRGLDNTEAFF. For the CDR3, the DNA is TGTGCCAGCAGCCGAGGGTTAGATAACACTGAAGCTTTCTTT.

Only a few counts were recorded for this clonotype. The rearrangement joins TRBV20-1 to TRBJ1-4; 7 bases match TRBD1. Germline loops: CDR1 DFQATT, CDR2 SNEGSKA (reference sequence). The CDR3 covers 15 residues. The J segment lost 7 bases and the V segment lost 2 bases, leaving 10 bases of the junction unmatched. This CDR3 reads CSARSWGDRSEKLFF. The CDR3 DNA reads TGCAGTGCTAGATCCTGGGGGGACAGATCTGAAAAACTGTTTTTT.

V and J are TRBV6-6 and TRBJ1-1; D may be TRBD1 (6 bases). Germline values: CDR1 MNHNY, CDR2 SVGAGI (reference sequence). V lost 0 bases, J lost 6 bases, and 14 bases lay in between. The CDR3 runs to 15 residues. Here the CDR3 reads CASSYSQGMLSEAFF. CDR3 nucleotide sequence: TGTGCCAGCAGTTACTCGCAGGGGATGTTATCTGAAGCTTTCTTT.

The chain joins TRBV6-2 or TRBV6-3 to TRBJ2-7, with a weak D call TRBD1 (7 bases). The germline V gene has CDR1 MNHEY and CDR2 SVGEGT. The CDR3 sequence is 14 residues long. Trimming took off 5 bases at V and 5 bases at J, with 16 bases between the two ends. CDR3 in amino acids: CASSPRQGGHEQYF. In nucleotides, the CDR3 is TGTGCCAGCAGTCCCCGACAGGGAGGCCACGAGCAGTACTTC.

This rearrangement joins TRBV6-6 to TRBJ1-2; D not resolved. Germline V gives CDR1 MNHNY, CDR2 SVGAGI (reference sequence). V lost 3 bases, J lost 4 bases, and 9 bases lay in between. The CDR3 is made up of 13 amino acids. The CDR3 region has the DNA TGTGCCAGCAGTTATAACTTCCTCTATGGCTACACCTTC. Its protein product is CASSYNFLYGYTF.

The J gene is TRBJ2-2, the V gene TRBV19; 7 bases align to TRBD2. This CDR3 has 14 amino acids. The junction had 6 bases not matched to a gene; V was cut back by 8 bases and J by 3 bases. Germline assignment: CDR1 LNHDA and CDR2 SQIVND (reference sequence). Written as DNA, the CDR3 is TGTGCCAGTGGATCTCGGGAGGACACCGGGGAGCTGTTTTTT. Translated: CASGSREDTGELFF.

This clonotype occurred a few times. V gene TRBV6-5 combines with J gene TRBJ1-5; a possible D gene is TRBD1 (5 bases). The CDR3 consists of 15 residues. V was pared by 6 bases and J by 6 bases, with 18 bases between. Per the germline V gene, CDR1 is MNHEY and CDR2 is SVGAGI. The CDR3 DNA follows: TGTGCCAGCAGGCCCACTGGGTTGAGGGGTCAGCCCCAGCATTTT. It yields the protein CASRPTGLRGQPQHF.